The 28 T cell receptor beta chains presented below share a single source sample, sequenced in a study of CD8 T cells in ankylosing spondylitis. Study observations and caveats: It appeared that ankylosing spondylitis blood was characterized by a TCR beta motif of several highly homologous variants.

A single record per CDR3 protein comes from TCRdb applying MiXCR to the 5' RACE reads. Of some 840,000 distinct CDR3 sequences in the sample, 10% to 15% were seen once. Their target antigens are unknown. Specimen: blood, either unsorted or a sorted T cell fraction (not recorded which). Every receptor here comes from a male donor with ankylosing spondylitis.

This clonotype was counted ten times or more. The gene calls are TRBV20-1 and TRBJ2-7, with 13 bases aligning to TRBD2. The CDR3 covers 16 residues. The germline gives CDR1 DFQATT, CDR2 SNEGSKA (reference sequence). Germline trimming cut 0 bases from V and 5 bases from J; bases unmatched to any gene: 7. Here the CDR3 reads CSAREATSGRPHEQYF. The CDR3 DNA reads TGCAGTGCTAGAGAGGCGACTAGCGGGAGGCCCCACGAGCAGTACTTC.

This clonotype was observed a handful of times. The chain combines TRBV4-3 with TRBJ1-2; 10 nucleotides match TRBD1. J was trimmed by 7 bases and V by 0 bases; bases with no gene match: 5. This CDR3 has 15 residues. Germline loops: CDR1 LGHNA, CDR2 YSLEER. CDR3 in DNA: TGCGCCAGCAGCCAAGATAGTAGGGACAGGGGTGGCTACACCTTC. This sequence encodes CASSQDSRDRGGYTF.

The table lists this clonotype with many counts. The chain is built from TRBV7-2 and TRBJ2-1; 8 nucleotides match TRBD2. Per germline, CDR1 SGHTA and CDR2 FQGNSA. The CDR3 extends over 14 amino acids. J lost 4 bases, V lost 4 bases, and 3 bases had no gene match. As DNA, the CDR3 is TGTGCCAGCAGCTCAGCGGGGGTTTACAATGAGCAGTTCTTC. Its translation is CASSSAGVYNEQFF. Full variable domain (remainder filled in from reference TRBV7-2 and TRBJ2-1): GAGVSQSPSNKVTEKGKDVELRCDPISGHTALYWYRQSLGQGLEFLIYFQGNSAPDKSGLPSDRFSAERTGGSVSTLTIQRTQQEDSAVYLCASSSAGVYNEQFFGPGTRLTVL.

The rearrangement uses TRBV20-1 and TRBJ2-7; TRBD2 aligns across 11 bases. With 6 bases clipped from V and 4 bases from J, the junction kept 2 bases outside the gene matches. CDR3 length: 12 amino acids. The germline V gene has CDR1 DFQATT and CDR2 SNEGSKA (reference sequence). The CDR3 sequence is CSATSGRYEQYF. CDR3 DNA sequence: TGCAGTGCAACTAGCGGGAGATACGAGCAGTACTTC.

CDR3 DNA sequence: TGCGCCAGCAGCTTACCAGCGGGGAACACCGGGGAGCTGTTTTTT. Protein product: CASSLPAGNTGELFF. This sequence joins TRBV5-1 and TRBJ2-2; possibly TRBD2 for D (6 bases). The CDR3 runs to 15 residues. The V gene lost 2 bases and the J gene lost 1 base, with 9 bases spanning the gap. Per germline, CDR1 SGHRS and CDR2 YFSETQ. Full variable domain (remainder filled in from reference TRBV5-1 and TRBJ2-2): KAGVTQTPRYLIKTRGQQVTLSCSPISGHRSVSWYQQTPGQGLQFLFEYFSETQRNKGNFPGRFSGRQFSNSRSEMNVSTLELGDSALYLCASSLPAGNTGELFFGEGSRLTVL.

This clonotype was seen only a few times. The rearrangement links TRBV20-1 to TRBJ2-3; D might be TRBD1 (5 bases). The CDR3 spans 14 residues. Germline assignment: CDR1 DFQATT and CDR2 SNEGSKA (reference sequence). The CDR3 DNA is TGCAGCCTCTATAGGGGATTGCCGACAGATACGCAGTATTTT. The encoded protein is CSLYRGLPTDTQYF.

For this clonotype: One end of the junction is discordant with germline, which a read error may explain. The CDR3 DNA is TGTGCCAGCAGCCGTGGGGTCCTTGGCTACGAGCAGTACTTT. It specifies CASSRGVLGYEQYF. The chain has TRBV5-4 and TRBJ2-7; no clear D gene. The CDR3 covers 14 residues. Germline-derived CDR1 and CDR2 are SGHNT and YYREEE (reference sequence). Variable domain in full (rest from reference TRBV5-4 and TRBJ2-7): ETGVTQSPTHLIKTRGQQVTLRCSSQSGHNTVSWYQQALGQGPQFIFQYYREEENGRGNFPPRFSGLQFPNYSSELNVNALELDDSALYLCASSRGVLGYEQYFGPGTRLTVT.

In this sample, this clonotype turned up once. V usage is TRBV6-5 and J usage is TRBJ1-1, with TRBD1 as a possible D gene (5 bases). CDR1 and CDR2 from the germline V gene are MNHEY and SVGAGI. V lost 2 bases and J lost 10, with 14 bases in between. The CDR3 runs to 13 residues. The CDR3 DNA sequence: TGTGCCAGCAGTTACCAGGGCTCGGAGAGAGCTTTCTTT. Translating gives CASSYQGSERAFF.

The chain is built from TRBV20-1 and TRBJ1-5, with D possibly matching TRBD1 (5 bases). The CDR3 loop spans 13 amino acids. Trimming removed 3 bases at V and 4 bases at J, with 10 bases between. Per the germline V gene, CDR1 is DFQATT and CDR2 is SNEGSKA (reference sequence). CDR3 sequence: CSARGRQNQPQHF. The CDR3 bases are TGCAGTGCTAGGGGACGCCAAAATCAGCCCCAGCATTTT.

This clonotype occurred a few times. The chain combines TRBV7-8 with TRBJ2-5; maybe TRBD1 (6 bases). V was cut by 4 bases and J by 3 bases, with 15 bases left in between. Germline-derived CDR1 and CDR2 are SGHVS and FQNEAQ. The CDR3 spans 15 residues. The CDR3, as DNA: TGTGCCAGCAGCTGGGCTGGCAGGACAGAAGAGACCCAGTACTTC. Translating it yields CASSWAGRTEETQYF.

The chain links TRBV7-3 to TRBJ2-7; TRBD1 might be the D (6 bases). Germline V gene data show CDR1 as SGHTA and CDR2 as FQGTGA. This CDR3 is built from 14 residues. V gave up 2 bases and J gave up 5 bases, with 13 bases separating them. The CDR3 is CASSLGFEGDEQYF. DNA of the CDR3: TGTGCCAGCAGCTTAGGATTCGAGGGGGACGAGCAGTACTTC.

The chain couples TRBV7-2 to TRBJ1-5; 9 bases fit TRBD1. The germline V gene has CDR1 SGHTA and CDR2 FQGNSA. After removal of 5 bases from V and 5 bases from J, the junction contained 7 bases not matched to a gene. The CDR3 length is 15 residues. CDR3 in amino acids: CASSPGTGKHQPQHF. The CDR3 bases are TGTGCCAGCAGCCCGGGGACAGGGAAGCATCAGCCCCAGCATTTT.

This chain uses TRBV5-1 with TRBJ1-6, with 9 bases lining up with TRBD1. This CDR3 has 16 residues. V was clipped by 0 bases and J by 9 bases; unmatched bases: 7. From germline, CDR1 is SGHRS and CDR2 YFSETQ. The CDR3 here is CASSLGQGQGLSPLHF. The CDR3 region has the DNA TGCGCCAGCAGCTTGGGACAAGGACAGGGGCTTTCACCCCTCCACTTT. The whole variable domain, remainder taken from reference TRBV5-1 and TRBJ1-6, is KAGVTQTPRYLIKTRGQQVTLSCSPISGHRSVSWYQQTPGQGLQFLFEYFSETQRNKGNFPGRFSGRQFSNSRSEMNVSTLELGDSALYLCASSLGQGQGLSPLHFGNGTRLTVT.

There are a few counts of this clonotype. The chain employs TRBV5-5 and TRBJ1-1, with 8 bases lining up with TRBD1. Germline assignment: CDR1 SGHKS and CDR2 YYEKEE (reference sequence). The CDR3 contains 14 residues. Losses at the gene ends were 4 bases for V and 5 bases for J; bases not matched to a gene: 7. In DNA form, the CDR3 reads TGTGCCAGCAGCCCTGGACAGGGATTTACTGAAGCTTTCTTT. Its translation: CASSPGQGFTEAFF. Complete variable domain (other parts from reference TRBV5-5 and TRBJ1-1): DAGVTQSPTHLIKTRGQQVTLRCSPISGHKSVSWYQQVLGQGPQFIFQYYEKEERGRGNFPDRFSARQFPNYSSELNVNALLLGDSALYLCASSPGQGFTEAFFGQGTRLTVV.

The rearrangement links TRBV29-1 to TRBJ1-1; possible D gene TRBD1, 6 bases. Germline values: CDR1 SQVTM, CDR2 ANQGSEA. The V and J ends lost 0 bases and 3 bases respectively, with 11 bases between them. CDR3 length: 14 residues. Here the CDR3 reads CSVEEGAGYTEAFF. The CDR3, as DNA: TGCAGCGTTGAAGAGGGGGCAGGATACACTGAAGCTTTCTTT. The complete variable domain, with remaining parts taken from reference TRBV29-1 and TRBJ1-1, reads SAVISQKPSRDICQRGTSLTIQCQVDSQVTMMFWYRQQPGQSLTLIATANQGSEATYESGFVIDKFPISRPNLTFSTLTVSNMSPEDSSIYLCSVEEGAGYTEAFFGQGTRLTVV.

This clonotype was observed a few times. The rearrangement joins TRBV5-1 to TRBJ2-2; 7 nucleotides align to TRBD2. V shed 5 bases, J shed 0 bases, and the junction held 4 bases outside the gene matches. The CDR3 runs to 15 residues. Looked up from germline, CDR1 is SGHRS and CDR2 is YFSETQ. In DNA form, the CDR3 reads TGCGCCAGCAGACAAACTAGCGCGAACACCGGGGAGCTGTTTTTT. Protein sequence: CASRQTSANTGELFF.

The genes are TRBV5-1 and TRBJ1-1, with a possible D match to TRBD1 (6 bases). Between the trimmed V and J ends, which lost 1 base and 2 bases, there was a span of 15 bases. This CDR3 is built from 16 residues. Per the germline V gene, CDR1 is SGHRS and CDR2 is YFSETQ. This CDR3 is CASSLRPGAGNTEAFF. CDR3 bases: TGCGCCAGCAGCTTGAGACCAGGGGCGGGAAACACTGAAGCTTTCTTT.

There are many counts of this clonotype. V gene TRBV5-1 combines with J gene TRBJ1-5; D not certain. V lost 2 bases and J 6 bases, leaving 9 bases between the germline ends. Germline V gene lookup returns CDR1 SGHRS and CDR2 YFSETQ. The CDR3 is 13 residues long. CDR3 region: CASSFVGGQPQHF. For the CDR3, the DNA is TGCGCCAGCAGCTTCGTGGGAGGTCAGCCCCAGCATTTT. The complete variable domain, with remaining parts taken from reference TRBV5-1 and TRBJ1-5, reads KAGVTQTPRYLIKTRGQQVTLSCSPISGHRSVSWYQQTPGQGLQFLFEYFSETQRNKGNFPGRFSGRQFSNSRSEMNVSTLELGDSALYLCASSFVGGQPQHFGDGTRLSIL.

The J gene is TRBJ1-2, the V gene TRBV20-1; D remains unclear. The CDR3 is 12 residues long. Trimming left V 0 bases short and J 4 bases short, with 6 bases between. Per the germline V gene, CDR1 is DFQATT and CDR2 is SNEGSKA (reference sequence). CDR3 in amino acids: CSAREEPYGYTF. The CDR3 region has the DNA TGCAGTGCTAGAGAGGAACCCTATGGCTACACCTTC.

The chain links TRBV7-9 to TRBJ1-4; 9 bases line up with TRBD1. The junction had 4 bases not matched to a gene; V was cut back by 0 bases and J by 5 bases. CDR3 length: 16 amino acids. Germline assignment: CDR1 SEHNR and CDR2 FQNEAQ (reference sequence). The CDR3 nucleotides read TGTGCCAGCAGCTTAGCTCAGGGACAGGGCAATGAAAAACTGTTTTTT. It translates to CASSLAQGQGNEKLFF.

This clonotype came up a few times. The J gene is TRBJ2-2, the V gene TRBV20-1; TRBD2 is a possible D gene (5 bases). CDR3 length equals 14 residues. The V end was cut by 6 bases, the J end by 7 bases, with 18 bases between. The germline V gene has CDR1 DFQATT and CDR2 SNEGSKA (reference sequence). The CDR3 protein is CSADIGGGGGELFF. The CDR3 bases are TGCAGTGCCGACATCGGAGGCGGTGGCGGGGAGCTGTTTTTT.

This clonotype occurred a few times. The rearrangement uses TRBV7-2 and TRBJ2-3; 11 bases map to TRBD2. The CDR3 runs 17 residues. With V trimmed by 2 bases and J by 11 bases, 15 bases remained unmatched. Germline CDR1 reads SGHTA; CDR2 reads FQGNSA. The CDR3 spells CASSLSRVSGGAGKQYF. CDR3 nucleotides: TGTGCCAGCAGCTTATCCAGAGTTAGCGGGGGGGCCGGGAAGCAGTATTTT.

The V gene is TRBV4-2, the J gene TRBJ2-5; perhaps TRBD2 as D (5 bases). V shed 0 bases and J shed 4 bases, with 15 bases lying between them. CDR3 length: 16 amino acids. The germline V gene has CDR1 LGHNA and CDR2 YNFKEQ. CDR3 sequence: CASSQDFRGEPETQYF. The CDR3 DNA sequence: TGTGCCAGCAGCCAAGATTTTCGGGGAGAACCAGAGACCCAGTACTTC.

The chain couples TRBV7-3 to TRBJ2-1; the match to TRBD1 covers 8 bases. The germline gives CDR1 SGHTA, CDR2 FQGTGA. The junction had 7 bases not matched to a gene; V was cut back by 2 bases and J by 4 bases. CDR3 length: 16 amino acids. CDR3 sequence: CASSLRTGSLYNEQFF. The CDR3 bases are TGTGCCAGCAGCTTACGGACAGGGTCCCTGTACAATGAGCAGTTCTTC. Full variable domain (missing parts from reference TRBV7-3 and TRBJ2-1): GAGVSQTPSNKVTEKGKYVELRCDPISGHTALYWYRQSLGQGPEFLIYFQGTGAADDSGLPNDRFFAVRPEGSVSTLKIQRTERGDSAVYLCASSLRTGSLYNEQFFGPGTRLTVL.

Here the CDR3 DNA reads TGTGCCAGCAGCCAAGATATAAGGAATTCACCCCTCCACTTT. Protein: CASSQDIRNSPLHF. The gene calls are TRBV14 and TRBJ1-6; no clear D. Trimming removed 0 bases at V and 7 bases at J, with 7 bases between. Germline V gene lookup returns CDR1 SGHDN and CDR2 FVKESK. The CDR3 contains 14 residues.

J is TRBJ1-5 and V is TRBV20-1, with D tentatively TRBD1 (6 bases). The ends were cut back, 2 bases at V and 7 bases at J, with 9 bases in the middle. In germline, CDR1 is DFQATT, CDR2 SNEGSKA (reference sequence). There are 12 residues in the CDR3. As DNA, the CDR3 is TGCAGTGCTAGAAGTGGGGGCCAGCCCCAGCATTTT. Its translation is CSARSGGQPQHF.

This clonotype came up many times. V and J are TRBV5-1 and TRBJ1-1, with a possible D match to TRBD1 (5 bases). The germline V gene has CDR1 SGHRS and CDR2 YFSETQ. Trimming removed 2 bases at V and 4 bases at J, with 9 bases between. This CDR3 is built from 13 residues. CDR3 nucleotide sequence: TGCGCCAGCAGCTTAGACAGCCTCACTGAAGCTTTCTTT. Residues: CASSLDSLTEAFF.

V usage is TRBV7-6 and J usage is TRBJ2-1, with TRBD2 matching over 8 bases. The V gene end was trimmed by 1 base and the J gene end by 5 bases; junction bases not matched to a gene: 7. This CDR3 is built from 16 residues. Germline V gene lookup returns CDR1 SGHVS and CDR2 FNYEAQ. CDR3 amino acids: CASSLVASGGNNEQFF. DNA of the CDR3: TGTGCCAGCAGCTTAGTTGCCAGCGGGGGAAACAATGAGCAGTTCTTC.